This T cell receptor beta chain is from a study of T cell repertoires in cytomegalovirus infection. Whole-study context: Matching HLA type, along with CMV infection, was indicated by public TCR beta signatures.

The CDR3 consists of 12 residues. The germline CDR1 and CDR2 sequences are MDHEN and SYDVKM. Trimming shortened V by 4 bases and J by 5 bases, and 8 bases separated the two germline ends. Study-level points and caveats: Summed frequency of public TCR beta families distinguished CMV carriers with the relevant HLA.

As for this clonotype: Its antigen is not known.

TCRdb re-called the reads through MiXCR, storing one row per CDR3 protein. The sample carries roughly 500,000 distinct CDR3 sequences, roughly a third recorded once. The material sequenced was cultured PBMCs, taken from culture after CMV antigen stimulation. The sequence was obtained from a human donor in good health (CMV status not recorded). Some clones in this sample may be carry-over from other donors' samples. The rearrangement uses TRBV28 and TRBJ1-1, with D possibly matching TRBD1 (5 bases). The CDR3 DNA sequence: TGTGCCAGCAGTTGGGGCGTGACTGAAGCTTTCTTT. Protein product: CASSWGVTEAFF.